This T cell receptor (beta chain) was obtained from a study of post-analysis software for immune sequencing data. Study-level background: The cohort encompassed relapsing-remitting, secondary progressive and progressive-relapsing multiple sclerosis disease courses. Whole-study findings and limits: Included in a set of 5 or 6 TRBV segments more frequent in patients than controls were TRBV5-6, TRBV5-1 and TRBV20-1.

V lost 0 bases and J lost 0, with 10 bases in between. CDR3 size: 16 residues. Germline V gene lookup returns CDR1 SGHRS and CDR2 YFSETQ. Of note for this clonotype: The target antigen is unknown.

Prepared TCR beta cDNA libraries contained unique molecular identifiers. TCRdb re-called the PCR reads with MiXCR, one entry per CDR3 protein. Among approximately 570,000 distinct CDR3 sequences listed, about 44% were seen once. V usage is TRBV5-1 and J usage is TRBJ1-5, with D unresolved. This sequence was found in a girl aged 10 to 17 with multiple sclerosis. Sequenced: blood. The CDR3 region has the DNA TGCGCCAGCAGCTTGGTGGGCAGCTATAGCAATCAGCCCCAGCATTTT. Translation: CASSLVGSYSNQPQHF.